This T cell receptor beta chain was documented in a study of blood T cell repertoires in COVID-19. Study overall: There were acute and convalescent COVID-19 samples, and they came from the United States, Italy and Spain.

Germline CDR1 reads SGHTA; CDR2 reads FQGNSA. V dropped 0 bases and J dropped 2; count of bases not matched to a gene: 2. This CDR3 has 16 residues. Sequencing used immunoSEQ multiplex PCR; TCRdb keeps in-frame clones, though not all of them. The table shows around 340,000 clones, with 80% to 90% occurring only once. Self-reported history from a screening survey and questionnaire set each donor's cohort. Sequencing was performed on PBMCs or T cells enriched from blood (not recorded which). The V gene is TRBV7-2, the J gene TRBJ2-1, with 9 bases identical to TRBD1. The clonotype comes from a woman in her forties with acute COVID-19. The CDR3 here is CASSLARTGAYNEQFF. CDR3 coding DNA: TGTGCCAGCAGCTTAGCGAGGACAGGGGCCTACAATGAGCAGTTCTTC. The full variable domain, completed using reference TRBV7-2 and TRBJ2-1, is GAGVSQSPSNKVTEKGKDVELRCDPISGHTALYWYRQSLGQGLEFLIYFQGNSAPDKSGLPSDRFSAERTGGSVSTLTIQRTQQEDSAVYLCASSLARTGAYNEQFFGPGTRLTVL.